The 26 T cell receptor beta chains reported below all come from one sample, sequenced in a study of T cells in Graves' hyperthyroidism and ophthalmopathy. Regions amplified from RNA transcripts were the TCR beta CDR3 regions. The TCR CDR3 was amplified in a first-round RT-PCR using the HTBI primer set. Each CDR3 protein gets one entry after TCRdb re-called the multiplex PCR reads with MiXCR. Of about 380,000 distinct CDR3 sequences detected, about 18% appear once; the ten largest clones hold around 40%. The sequenced sample consisted of blood. Source of these receptors: a man between 18 and 35 years old with Graves' ophthalmopathy.

J is TRBJ1-2 and V is TRBV29-1, with D unclear. V lost 4 bases to trimming and J lost 8 bases, with 20 bases between them. CDR1 and CDR2 from the germline V gene are SQVTM and ANQGSEA. This CDR3 has 14 residues. The DNA for the CDR3 is TGCAGCGTTGCCCTGGAGGCCGGGCCCAGGGGCTACACCTTC. Translation: CSVALEAGPRGYTF.

This CDR3 reads CASSLPIPSSPLHF. CDR3 DNA: TGTGCCAGCAGTTTACCGATTCCTAGTTCACCCCTCCACTTT. The chain has TRBV28 and TRBJ1-6; D is ambiguous. Germline V gene data show CDR1 as MDHEN and CDR2 as SYDVKM. Between the trimmed V and J ends, which lost 2 bases and 9 bases, there was a span of 11 bases. The CDR3 length is 14 residues.

This chain joins TRBV2 and TRBJ2-7, with 11 bases lining up with TRBD1. V was clipped by 4 bases and J by 4 bases; unmatched bases: 9. The germline gives CDR1 SNHLY, CDR2 FYNNEI. The CDR3 extends over 16 amino acids. The CDR3 nucleotides read TGTGCCAGCAGTGCGGCCGGACAGGGGGCTAGGTACGAGCAGTACTTC. The encoded protein is CASSAAGQGARYEQYF.

The V and J genes are TRBV29-1 and TRBJ2-1; D is tentatively TRBD1 or TRBD2 (5 bases each). Trimming took off 7 bases at V and 8 bases at J, with 15 bases between the two ends. CDR1 SQVTM and CDR2 ANQGSEA come from the germline V gene. This CDR3 region has 12 residues. CDR3 DNA: TGCAGCGCCTACCGGGACCCCCATGAGCAGTTCTTC. Its protein product is CSAYRDPHEQFF.

This chain joins TRBV27 and TRBJ1-5; a possible D gene is TRBD1 (5 bases). Per germline, CDR1 MNHEY and CDR2 SMNVEV (reference sequence). The CDR3 is 17 residues long. Trimming pared 6 bases from V and 0 bases from J, leaving 18 bases between. The CDR3 reads CASSQRAGTDSNQPQHF. The CDR3 region has the DNA TGTGCCAGCAGCCAGAGGGCCGGGACGGATAGCAATCAGCCCCAGCATTTT.

This clonotype came up a few times. This chain links TRBV9 with TRBJ1-5; D not resolved. CDR1 is SGDLS, CDR2 YYNGEE, per germline. Trimming shortened V by 4 bases and J by 1 base, and 12 bases separated the two germline ends. The length of the CDR3 is 15 residues. CDR3 sequence: CASSPHGESNQPQHF. The CDR3 region has the DNA TGTGCCAGCAGCCCCCACGGGGAGAGCAATCAGCCCCAGCATTTT.

This clonotype occurred many times. V is TRBV7-9 and J is TRBJ2-1; 8 nucleotides agree with TRBD2. This CDR3 has 13 amino acids. CDR1 SEHNR and CDR2 FQNEAQ come from the germline V gene (reference sequence). The ends lost 5 bases at V and 9 bases at J; junction bases unmatched: 6. This CDR3 reads CASSLVAGGEQFF. Here the CDR3 DNA reads TGTGCCAGCAGCCTCGTCGCGGGGGGTGAGCAGTTCTTC.

At least ten counts were recorded for this clonotype. V and J are TRBV3-1 and TRBJ2-7, with unresolved D. CDR3 length: 13 amino acids. V lost 0 bases and J 6 bases, leaving 9 bases between the germline ends. The germline gives CDR1 LGHDT, CDR2 YNNKEL (reference sequence). CDR3 in amino acids: CASSQDWVFEQYF. The CDR3, as DNA: TGTGCCAGCAGCCAAGATTGGGTTTTCGAGCAGTACTTC.

This chain links TRBV6-5 with TRBJ2-7; 8 bases fit TRBD1. J was trimmed by 5 bases and V by 4 bases; bases with no gene match: 10. CDR1 is MNHEY, CDR2 SVGAGI, per germline. The CDR3 extends over 15 amino acids. CDR3 sequence (DNA): TGTGCCAGCAGTTGGCCAGGGGGCGCTGCGGACGAGCAGTACTTC. Its protein is CASSWPGGAADEQYF.

This clonotype was detected many times. The V and J genes are TRBV6-1 and TRBJ1-1; D gene ambiguous. V lost 3 bases, J lost 1 base, and 12 bases lay in between. The CDR3 contains 15 residues. The V gene's germline CDR1 is MNHNS and CDR2 SASEGT. DNA of the CDR3: TGTGCCAGCAGTGATATGGGTTGGGAGAACACTGAAGCTTTCTTT. Its protein product is CASSDMGWENTEAFF.

This clonotype came up many times. This rearrangement joins TRBV11-2 to TRBJ2-1; maybe TRBD2 (5 bases). Germline values: CDR1 SGHAT, CDR2 FQNNGV. This CDR3 comprises 14 residues. Trimming left V 5 bases short and J 2 bases short, with 10 bases between. CDR3 in amino acids: CASSAKRTYNEQFF. The CDR3 coding sequence is TGTGCCAGCAGCGCCAAGCGGACCTACAATGAGCAGTTCTTC.

The table lists this clonotype with a count of one. V usage is TRBV13 and J usage is TRBJ2-7; the D is unclear. The CDR3 is 12 residues long. Germline V lookup: CDR1 PRHDT, CDR2 FYEKMQ (reference sequence). Trimming cost V 5 bases and J 6 bases, with 11 bases left between them. In nucleotides, the CDR3 is TGTGCCAGCAGCCCGGGTAGTGGCGAGCAGTACTTC. Protein sequence: CASSPGSGEQYF.

V gene TRBV10-3 combines with J gene TRBJ2-7; 11 bases agree with TRBD2. Germline CDR1 and CDR2: ENHRY and SYGVKD. The CDR3 has 13 amino acids. After removal of 7 bases from V and 1 base from J, the junction contained 0 bases not matched to a gene. In DNA form, the CDR3 reads TGTGCCATCACTAGCGGGGGGTCCTACGAGCAGTACTTC. It yields the protein CAITSGGSYEQYF.

This clonotype showed up many times. The chain carries TRBV6-1 and TRBJ2-1, with D possibly matching TRBD2 (5 bases). Trimming took off 8 bases at V and 1 base at J, with 9 bases between the two ends. The germline gives CDR1 MNHNS, CDR2 SASEGT. The CDR3 totals 13 residues. The CDR3 DNA reads TGTGCCAGCGCCCGGGGATCCTACAATGAGCAGTTCTTC. This sequence encodes CASARGSYNEQFF.

This chain uses TRBV9 with TRBJ1-6; perhaps TRBD1 as D (5 bases). The V end lost 0 bases, the J end lost 6 bases, and 13 bases lay between the germline ends. This CDR3 contains 16 residues. CDR1 and CDR2 from the germline V gene are SGDLS and YYNGEE. The CDR3 here is CASSVDGRGGNSPLHF. The CDR3 DNA is TGTGCCAGCAGCGTAGACGGAAGGGGCGGTAATTCACCCCTCCACTTT. Based on the CDR3 plus reference TRBV9 and TRBJ1-6, the full variable domain is DSGVTQTPKHLITATGQRVTLRCSPRSGDLSVYWYQQSLDQGLQFLIQYYNGEERAKGNILERFSAQQFPDLHSELNLSSLELGDSALYFCASSVDGRGGNSPLHFGNGTRLTVT.

This clonotype showed up many times. The rearrangement uses TRBV13 and TRBJ1-2; D call uncertain. The CDR3 loop spans 14 amino acids. Germline V gene data show CDR1 as PRHDT and CDR2 as FYEKMQ (reference sequence). Trimming pared 5 bases from V and 1 base from J, leaving 11 bases between. Here the CDR3 DNA reads TGTGCCAGCAGCCCCCGGGGAGGTAACTATGGCTACACCTTC. As protein: CASSPRGGNYGYTF.

This clonotype was observed a single time. This sequence joins TRBV20-1 and TRBJ2-3, with 7 bases fitting TRBD2. Unmatched junction bases numbered 13, after V lost 3 bases and J lost 4 bases. The germline gives CDR1 DFQATT, CDR2 SNEGSKA (reference sequence). The CDR3 spans 16 residues. The CDR3 DNA sequence: TGCAGTGCTAGCGAACGAGGGCGGGGGAGACCAGATACGCAGTATTTT. Translated, it gives CSASERGRGRPDTQYF.

This clonotype was observed many times. V gene TRBV2 combines with J gene TRBJ1-4, with D maybe TRBD1 (6 bases). V was trimmed by 6 bases and J by 2 bases, leaving 13 bases between them. Germline lookup yields CDR1 SNHLY and CDR2 FYNNEI. This CDR3 has 15 amino acids. CDR3 in DNA: TGTGCCAGCAGGGACCGGACAGTTACTAATGAAAAACTGTTTTTT. Translating gives CASRDRTVTNEKLFF.

This clonotype turned up a few times. The chain is built from TRBV18 and TRBJ1-2; D gene unclear. This CDR3 has 15 residues. Germline CDR1 KGHSH, CDR2 LQKENI. Trimming removed 1 base at V and 4 bases at J, with 13 bases between. In DNA, the CDR3 is TGTGCCAGCTCACCACTCGCGGACCGACCCTATGGCTACACCTTC. This sequence encodes CASSPLADRPYGYTF.

This chain joins TRBV29-1 and TRBJ2-2, with D unresolved. The CDR3 sequence is 12 residues long. The germline V gene encodes CDR1 SQVTM and CDR2 ANQGSEA. V was clipped by 4 bases and J by 5 bases, with 8 bases between them. CDR3 DNA sequence: TGCAGCGTTGCGTGGGGAACCGGGGAGCTGTTTTTT. Protein sequence: CSVAWGTGELFF.

The chain employs TRBV15 and TRBJ2-1; 7 bases match TRBD1. CDR1 and CDR2 (germline): LNHNV, YYDKDF (reference sequence). J lost 4 bases, V lost 0 bases, and 9 bases had no gene match. There are 17 residues in the CDR3. The CDR3 sequence is CATSRDTPGQIYNEQFF. CDR3 bases: TGTGCCACCAGCAGAGATACGCCGGGACAGATATACAATGAGCAGTTCTTC.

This clonotype has a count of ten or more. The DNA of the CDR3 is TGTGCCAGCAGCTTAGTTGTCAAGGGTGGTCTCGGGACCCCCCGCAATGAGCAGTTCTTC. Translation gives CASSLVVKGGLGTPRNEQFF. The chain combines TRBV7-6 with TRBJ2-1; TRBD1 or TRBD2 may be the D gene (5 bases each). The V gene's germline CDR1 is SGHVS and CDR2 FNYEAQ. The CDR3 runs 20 residues. V dropped 1 base and J dropped 6 bases, with 28 bases sitting between them.

This clonotype was seen ten or more times. V gene TRBV2 combines with J gene TRBJ2-5; 7 bases agree with TRBD1. The length of the CDR3 is 13 residues. After removal of 4 bases from V and 2 bases from J, the junction contained 1 base not matched to a gene. Germline CDR1 is SNHLY and CDR2 is FYNNEI. CDR3 region: CASSVDRQETQYF. The CDR3 coding sequence is TGTGCCAGCAGTGTGGACAGGCAAGAGACCCAGTACTTC. Combining the CDR3 with reference TRBV2 and TRBJ2-5 gives the whole variable domain EPEVTQTPSHQVTQMGQEVILRCVPISNHLYFYWYRQILGQKVEFLVSFYNNEISEKSEIFDDQFSVERPDGSNFTLKIRSTKLEDSAMYFCASSVDRQETQYFGPGTRLLVL.

A few counts support this clonotype. The V call is TRBV24-1, the J call TRBJ2-3, with TRBD1 matching 9 bases. This CDR3 spans 17 amino acids. CDR1 and CDR2 from the germline V gene are KGHDR and SFDVKD. V lost 4 bases to trimming and J lost 2 bases; unmatched junction nucleotides: 9. In DNA form, the CDR3 reads TGTGCCACCAGTGACCTCGGGACAGGGATCTCCACAGATACGCAGTATTTT. It translates to CATSDLGTGISTDTQYF.

This clonotype was picked up a small number of times. This rearrangement joins TRBV5-4 to TRBJ2-3, with unresolved D. The V end was cut by 5 bases, the J end by 6 bases, with 13 bases between. The CDR3 length is 13 residues. The germline CDR1 and CDR2 sequences are SGHNT and YYREEE (reference sequence). CDR3 coding DNA: TGTGCCAGCAGTCCGCCTCACGGGGATACGCAGTATTTT. Translating gives CASSPPHGDTQYF.

The CDR3 is CATSDRTDSYNQPQHF. CDR3 coding DNA: TGTGCCACCAGTGATCGGACGGACAGCTACAATCAGCCCCAGCATTTT. The rearrangement links TRBV24-1 to TRBJ1-5; maybe TRBD1 (6 bases). The CDR3 is 16 residues long. V shed 3 bases and J shed 3 bases, with 14 bases lying between them. The V gene's germline CDR1 is KGHDR and CDR2 SFDVKD.